The 26 T cell receptor beta chains listed next were all sequenced from one sample in a study of T cell changes during pregnancy in multiple sclerosis. Repertoires were generated with immunoSEQ multiplex PCR, while TCRdb's copy carries only in-frame clones and drops some. The sample carries 66,000 or so clones, 90% to 95% recorded once. The sequencing used CD8+ T cells from peripheral blood mononuclear cells, collected before pregnancy. The origin of the receptors is a female donor with multiple sclerosis, enrolled in a pregnancy study.

The chain couples TRBV7-9 to TRBJ1-2; 7 bases are shared with TRBD1. V lost 4 bases and J lost 4; bases outside the gene matches: 15. Per the germline V gene, CDR1 is SEHNR and CDR2 is FQNEAQ (reference sequence). This CDR3 is built from 17 residues. The CDR3 protein is CASSSSGTASNIYGYTF. CDR3 DNA: TGTGCCAGCAGCTCATCCGGGACAGCCTCAAATATCTATGGCTACACCTTC.

V usage is TRBV11-2 and J usage is TRBJ2-3; 7 bases are a match to TRBD1. Unmatched junction bases numbered 11, after V lost 5 bases and J lost 0 bases. Germline V gene lookup returns CDR1 SGHAT and CDR2 FQNNGV. This CDR3 is 17 amino acids long. CDR3 in DNA: TGTGCCAGCAGCCGAAATCCGGGACAGCCTAGCACAGATACGCAGTATTTT. Its protein product is CASSRNPGQPSTDTQYF.

The rearrangement uses TRBV5-4 and TRBJ1-2, with TRBD1 matching 8 bases. From germline, CDR1 is SGHNT and CDR2 YYREEE (reference sequence). The V and J ends lost 1 base and 2 bases, in that order; junction bases with no gene match: 4. The CDR3 runs to 15 residues. Written as DNA, the CDR3 is TGTGCCAGCAGCTTGAACCGGGACAGGAACTATGGCTACACCTTC. This sequence encodes CASSLNRDRNYGYTF. The variable domain in full, completed from reference TRBV5-4 and TRBJ1-2, reads ETGVTQSPTHLIKTRGQQVTLRCSSQSGHNTVSWYQQALGQGPQFIFQYYREEENGRGNFPPRFSGLQFPNYSSELNVNALELDDSALYLCASSLNRDRNYGYTFGSGTRLTVV.

The chain recombines TRBV11-2 with TRBJ1-6; maybe TRBD1 (5 bases). CDR3 size: 17 residues. Germline CDR1 SGHAT, CDR2 FQNNGV. The V end was cut by 6 bases, the J end by 0 bases, with 15 bases between. DNA of the CDR3: TGTGCCAGCAGTCAAGAACAGGCGACCTCCTATAATTCACCCCTCCACTTT. Its protein is CASSQEQATSYNSPLHF.

V usage is TRBV5-8 and J usage is TRBJ1-4; 8 positions agree with TRBD1. Germline CDR1 and CDR2: SGHTS and YDEGEE. Unmatched junction bases numbered 2, after V lost 2 bases and J lost 5 bases. This CDR3 is 14 amino acids long. CDR3 residues: CASSFRDRNEKLFF. In nucleotides, the CDR3 is TGTGCCAGCAGCTTCCGGGACAGGAATGAAAAACTGTTTTTT. The full variable domain, its missing parts supplied by reference TRBV5-8 and TRBJ1-4, is EAGVTQSPTHLIKTRGQQATLRCSPISGHTSVYWYQQALGLGLQFLLWYDEGEERNRGNFPPRFSGRQFPNYSSELNVNALELEDSALYLCASSFRDRNEKLFFGSGTQLSVL.

This chain links TRBV10-3 with TRBJ1-4; 9 nucleotides line up with TRBD1. CDR1 is ENHRY, CDR2 SYGVKD, per germline. The CDR3 has 17 amino acids. With 4 bases clipped from V and 7 bases from J, the junction kept 13 bases outside the gene matches. The chain's CDR3 is CAISGSPRTGVVEKLFF. CDR3 sequence (DNA): TGTGCCATCAGTGGATCCCCGCGGACAGGGGTGGTTGAAAAACTGTTTTTT.

V is TRBV7-9 and J is TRBJ1-1; 8 nucleotides align to TRBD1. CDR1 and CDR2 from the germline V gene are SEHNR and FQNEAQ (reference sequence). Unmatched junction bases numbered 4, after V lost 5 bases and J lost 8 bases. This CDR3 has 12 residues. CDR3 sequence (DNA): TGTGCCAGCAGCACAGGGGGAGAAGAAGCTTTCTTT. This sequence encodes CASSTGGEEAFF.

The CDR3 protein is CASTTGQATKRLNEQFF. The CDR3 DNA sequence: TGTGCCAGCACGACTGGACAGGCCACGAAGAGGCTCAATGAGCAGTTCTTC. This rearrangement joins TRBV6-9 to TRBJ2-1, with 7 bases that match TRBD1. Germline V CDR1 and CDR2: MNHGY, SVAAGI. V was pared by 7 bases and J by 6 bases, with 18 bases of the junction left unmatched. The CDR3 runs 17 residues.

The chain is built from TRBV5-1 and TRBJ2-5; 7 bases map to TRBD2. The CDR3 is made up of 14 amino acids. Germline V gives CDR1 SGHRS, CDR2 YFSETQ. V lost 3 bases, J lost 3 bases, and 5 bases stayed unmatched. The CDR3 region has the DNA TGCGCCAGCAGCTCCGCAGGGAGGGAAGAGACCCAGTACTTC. This encodes CASSSAGREETQYF.

J is TRBJ1-2 and V is TRBV13; 9 nucleotides line up with TRBD1. Germline loops: CDR1 PRHDT, CDR2 FYEKMQ (reference sequence). The CDR3 totals 13 residues. V lost 4 bases, J lost 7 bases, and 4 bases stayed unmatched. The CDR3 here is CASSWTGEGGYTF. The DNA of the CDR3 is TGTGCCAGCAGCTGGACAGGGGAGGGTGGCTACACCTTC.

This CDR3 reads CASSLFPTGAYEQYF. DNA of the CDR3: TGTGCCAGCAGTTTATTTCCGACAGGGGCCTACGAGCAGTACTTC. This chain connects TRBV27 to TRBJ2-7, with TRBD1 matching over 8 bases. Germline loops: CDR1 MNHEY, CDR2 SMNVEV (reference sequence). CDR3 length: 15 residues. V trimming: 1 base; J trimming: 2 bases; junction bases outside the gene matches: 4.

As concerns this clone: This specimen includes other DNA sequences encoding the same CDR3. The J gene is TRBJ2-1, the V gene TRBV27; tentative D call: TRBD2 (6 bases). The CDR3 loop spans 12 amino acids. The germline V and J ends were trimmed by 6 bases and 6 bases, with 9 bases remaining between them. The V gene's germline CDR1 is MNHEY and CDR2 SMNVEV (reference sequence). In DNA form, the CDR3 reads TGTGCCAGCAGCATCGGGGGCAATGAGCAGTTCTTC. Protein sequence: CASSIGGNEQFF.

J is TRBJ2-2 and V is TRBV29-1, with D possibly being TRBD1 (6 bases). The CDR3 length is 13 residues. The germline V gene has CDR1 SQVTM and CDR2 ANQGSEA. Trimming stripped 2 bases from V and 5 bases from J, with 9 bases between. The CDR3 nucleotides are TGCAGCGTTGAAACAGGGCTAACCGGGGAGCTGTTTTTT. Encoded protein: CSVETGLTGELFF.

The gene calls are TRBV25-1 and TRBJ1-1; no reliable D call. The V gene lost 1 base and the J gene lost 6 bases, with 3 bases spanning the gap. The CDR3 spans 11 residues. Germline V lookup: CDR1 MGHDK, CDR2 SYGVNS. CDR3 DNA: TGTGCCAGCAGTGAATCGGCTGAAGCTTTCTTT. This codes for CASSESAEAFF.

The chain joins TRBV5-6 to TRBJ1-2; 7 bases map to TRBD1. Germline values: CDR1 SGHDT, CDR2 YYEEEE. The CDR3 extends over 14 amino acids. With V trimmed by 7 bases and J by 3 bases, 9 bases remained unmatched. DNA of the CDR3: TGTGCCAGCGGTGCTGGACAGGCTGACTATGGCTACACCTTC. This gives the protein CASGAGQADYGYTF. The full variable domain, with the rest looked up from reference TRBV5-6 and TRBJ1-2, is DAGVTQSPTHLIKTRGQQVTLRCSPKSGHDTVSWYQQALGQGPQFIFQYYEEEERQRGNFPDRFSGHQFPNYSSELNVNALLLGDSALYLCASGAGQADYGYTFGSGTRLTVV.

This clone appeared a single time. The V gene is TRBV7-8, the J gene TRBJ2-7, with D hard to call. The CDR3 has 15 residues. Germline V gene data show CDR1 as SGHVS and CDR2 as FQNEAQ. V lost 4 bases and J 0 bases, leaving 13 bases between the germline ends. CDR3 nucleotides: TGTGCCAGCAGCTACGACATATTCGCCTCCTACGAGCAGTACTTC. This codes for CASSYDIFASYEQYF.

This chain connects TRBV9 to TRBJ1-2; D is ambiguous. Germline CDR1 and CDR2: SGDLS and YYNGEE. The CDR3 is 12 amino acids. V was cut by 0 bases and J by 8 bases, with 8 bases left in between. CDR3 loop: CASSVGGGGYTF. The CDR3 DNA is TGTGCCAGCAGCGTAGGAGGTGGGGGCTACACCTTC.

The chain combines TRBV9 with TRBJ2-6; 7 nucleotides agree with TRBD1. CDR3 length: 17 amino acids. Looked up from germline, CDR1 is SGDLS and CDR2 is YYNGEE. With V trimmed by 4 bases and J by 2 bases, 9 bases remained unmatched. DNA for the CDR3: TGTGCCAGCAGCACCCGTATACAGGGGACTGGGGCCAACGTCCTGACTTTC. This encodes CASSTRIQGTGANVLTF.

The chain is built from TRBV29-1 and TRBJ2-1; TRBD2 agrees at 10 bases. The CDR3 has 16 amino acids. CDR1 and CDR2 (germline): SQVTM, ANQGSEA. J was trimmed by 5 bases and V by 1 base; bases with no gene match: 8. CDR3 nucleotide sequence: TGCAGCGTTGAAGGCCCCGAGCGGGGGGGCCACAATGAGCAGTTCTTC. Protein sequence: CSVEGPERGGHNEQFF.

The chain uses TRBV7-2 and TRBJ1-4; D call uncertain. V lost 6 bases and J lost 6, with 11 bases in between. The CDR3 has 13 residues. Germline CDR1 SGHTA, CDR2 FQGNSA. CDR3 region: CASSPPADEKLFF. In nucleotides, the CDR3 is TGTGCCAGCAGTCCCCCTGCAGATGAAAAACTGTTTTTT.

The V and J genes are TRBV27 and TRBJ1-5; possibly TRBD1 for D (6 bases). This CDR3 is 13 amino acids long. Trimming removed 2 bases from V and 4 bases from J, with 6 bases in between. Germline V gene sequence: CDR1 MNHEY, CDR2 SMNVEV (reference sequence). CDR3 nucleotide sequence: TGTGCCAGCAGTTTAGGACAGAATCAGCCCCAGCATTTT. Amino acid sequence: CASSLGQNQPQHF.

The rearrangement links TRBV7-3 to TRBJ2-2; the D gene is possibly TRBD1 (6 bases). The CDR3 totals 16 residues. Germline lookup yields CDR1 SGHTA and CDR2 FQGTGA. The V end was cut by 2 bases, the J end by 3 bases, with 13 bases between. The CDR3 is CASSLGGAVDTGELFF. As DNA, the CDR3 is TGTGCCAGCAGCTTAGGGGGCGCGGTAGACACCGGGGAGCTGTTTTTT.

The J gene is TRBJ2-7, the V gene TRBV6-1, with 9 bases matching TRBD1. Per the germline V gene, CDR1 is MNHNS and CDR2 is SASEGT. V gave up 6 bases and J gave up 5 bases; unmatched junction bases: 2. The CDR3 has 12 residues. The CDR3 sequence: CASRDRGNEQYF. Written as DNA, the CDR3 is TGTGCCAGCAGGGACAGGGGCAACGAGCAGTACTTC.

V usage is TRBV25-1 and J usage is TRBJ2-1, with no clear D. Germline assignment: CDR1 MGHDK and CDR2 SYGVNS. Trimming took 0 bases from V and 6 from J, leaving 18 bases between them. The CDR3 has 17 residues. CDR3 sequence reads: CASSEYFDSPTPNEQFF. CDR3 in DNA: TGTGCCAGCAGTGAATATTTCGACTCCCCGACCCCCAATGAGCAGTTCTTC.

The chain recombines TRBV7-6 with TRBJ2-3, with TRBD1 matching over 8 bases. The CDR3 contains 16 residues. Looked up from germline, CDR1 is SGHVS and CDR2 is FNYEAQ. Trimming took 1 base from V and 5 from J; bases not matched to a gene: 8. CDR3 region: CASSLVGTGFKDTQYF. CDR3 DNA: TGTGCCAGCAGCTTAGTGGGGACAGGTTTCAAAGATACGCAGTATTTT.

This sequence joins TRBV6-1 and TRBJ1-2, with D maybe TRBD1 (5 bases). Trimming removed 1 base from V and 7 bases from J, with 7 bases in between. The CDR3 contains 12 residues. CDR1 and CDR2 (germline): MNHNS, SASEGT. CDR3 amino acids: CASSEVGGGYTF. CDR3 sequence (DNA): TGTGCCAGCAGTGAAGTGGGGGGTGGCTACACCTTC.